The clone carrying this TCR beta chain has a count of ten or more. MiXCR, run by TCRdb on the RACE reads, gives a single entry per CDR3 protein. The profile shows 50,000 to 65,000 distinct CDR3 sequences, 9.9% of them singletons. As to time point: patch test 3, about 24 weeks after DPC sensitization. Documented treatment: therapeutic diphenylcyclopropenone sensitization with weekly scalp DPC. The data were taken from a study of human T cells and chemical hapten exposure. The sequencing used whole blood, collected in connection with sensitization to the hapten diphenylcyclopropenone (DPC). This sequence was found in a middle-aged woman with alopecia areata. Some clones in this sample may be carry-over from other donors' samples.

DNA of the CDR3: TGCAGTGCCTACCTCAGGGCATCCGGGGGGTATGGCTACACCTTC. As protein: CSAYLRASGGYGYTF. This chain connects TRBV20-1 to TRBJ1-2, with a possible D match to TRBD1 (5 bases). Germline CDR1 is DFQATT and CDR2 is SNEGSKA (reference sequence). The CDR3 is made up of 15 amino acids. V dropped 6 bases and J dropped 5 bases, with 22 bases sitting between them.